This TCR beta chain was recovered during a study of blood T cell repertoires in COVID-19. Germline values: CDR1 SQVTM, CDR2 ANQGSEA. This CDR3 has 12 residues. Germline trimming cut 7 bases from V and 7 bases from J; bases unmatched to any gene: 6. Only in-frame clones appear in the TCRdb table, and some are missing; sequencing was by immunoSEQ multiplex PCR. This table has 250,000 to 350,000 clones, 90% appearing once. Sequenced material: peripheral blood. The TCR originated in a woman between 50 and 59 years old with COVID-19, enrolled during active disease. The chain combines TRBV29-1 with TRBJ1-4; 7 nucleotides match TRBD1. The CDR3 nucleotides are TGCAGCGCCCGGGACAGTCCTGAAAAACTGTTTTTT. Translating gives CSARDSPEKLFF.